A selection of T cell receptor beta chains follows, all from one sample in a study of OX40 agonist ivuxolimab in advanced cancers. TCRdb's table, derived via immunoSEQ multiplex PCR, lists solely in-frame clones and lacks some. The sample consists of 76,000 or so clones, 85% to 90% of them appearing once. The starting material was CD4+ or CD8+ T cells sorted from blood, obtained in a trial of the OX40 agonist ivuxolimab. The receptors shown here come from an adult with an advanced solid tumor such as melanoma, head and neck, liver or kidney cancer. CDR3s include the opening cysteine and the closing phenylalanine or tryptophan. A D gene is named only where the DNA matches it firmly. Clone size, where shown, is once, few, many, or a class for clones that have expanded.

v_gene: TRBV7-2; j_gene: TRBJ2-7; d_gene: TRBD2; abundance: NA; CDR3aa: CASSLGRLAGIEQYF; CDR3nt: TGTGCCAGCAGCTTAGGTCGACTAGCGGGAATCGAGCAGTACTTC
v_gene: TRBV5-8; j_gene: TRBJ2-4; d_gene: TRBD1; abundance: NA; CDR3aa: CASSRFDRARNIQYF; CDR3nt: TGTGCCAGCAGCCGATTTGACAGGGCCAGGAACATTCAGTACTTC
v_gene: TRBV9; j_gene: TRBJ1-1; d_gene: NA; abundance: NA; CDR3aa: CASSVELSLTEAFF; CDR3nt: TGTGCCAGCAGCGTAGAACTCAGCCTCACTGAAGCTTTCTTT
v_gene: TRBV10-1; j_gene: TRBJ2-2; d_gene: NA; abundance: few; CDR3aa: CASSGQVTGELFF; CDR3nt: TGCGCCAGCAGTGGTCAGGTCACCGGGGAGCTGTTTTTT
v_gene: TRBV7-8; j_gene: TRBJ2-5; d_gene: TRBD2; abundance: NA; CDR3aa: CASSPGTSGGVTQYF; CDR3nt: TGTGCCAGCAGCCCCGGGACTAGCGGGGGGGTGACCCAGTACTTC
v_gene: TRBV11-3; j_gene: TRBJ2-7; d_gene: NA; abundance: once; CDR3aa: CASSLEGRAGRGTYEQYF; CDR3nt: TGTGCCAGCAGCTTAGAAGGCCGCGCTGGCAGGGGCACCTACGAGCAGTACTTC
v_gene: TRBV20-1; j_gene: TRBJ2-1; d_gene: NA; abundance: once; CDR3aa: CSAHNYNEQFF; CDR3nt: TGCAGTGCCCACAACTACAATGAGCAGTTCTTC
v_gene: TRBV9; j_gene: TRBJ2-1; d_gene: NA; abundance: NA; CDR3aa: CASRPTESNEQFF; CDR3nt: TGTGCCAGCAGGCCCACTGAATCGAATGAGCAGTTCTTC
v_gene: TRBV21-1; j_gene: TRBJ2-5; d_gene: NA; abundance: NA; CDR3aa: CASSKKRGQWGETQYF; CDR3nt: TGTGCCAGCAGCAAAAAGAGGGGACAGTGGGGCGAGACCCAGTACTTC
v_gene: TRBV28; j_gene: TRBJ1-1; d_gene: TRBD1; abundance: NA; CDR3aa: CASSLRGGQGVEAFF; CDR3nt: TGTGCCAGCAGTTTAAGGGGCGGACAGGGAGTTGAAGCTTTCTTT
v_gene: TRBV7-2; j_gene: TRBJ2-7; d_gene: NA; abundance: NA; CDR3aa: CASSLALDSYEQYF; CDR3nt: TGTGCCAGCAGCTTAGCTCTCGACAGCTACGAGCAGTACTTC
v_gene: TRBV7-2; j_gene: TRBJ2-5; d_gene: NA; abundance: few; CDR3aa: CASKRRVYQETQYF; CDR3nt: TGTGCCAGCAAGCGGCGGGTGTACCAAGAGACCCAGTACTTC
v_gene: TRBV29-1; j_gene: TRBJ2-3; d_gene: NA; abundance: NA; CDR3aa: CSVERESVDTQYF; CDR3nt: TGCAGCGTTGAGAGGGAGAGCGTAGATACGCAGTATTTT
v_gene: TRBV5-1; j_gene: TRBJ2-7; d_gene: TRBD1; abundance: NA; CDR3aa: CASSLRTGGNYEQYF; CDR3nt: TGCGCCAGCAGCTTACGGACAGGGGGCAATTACGAGCAGTACTTC
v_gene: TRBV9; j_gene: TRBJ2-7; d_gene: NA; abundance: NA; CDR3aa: CASSVGDAPGEQYF; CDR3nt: TGTGCCAGCAGCGTAGGGGATGCACCGGGGGAGCAGTACTTC
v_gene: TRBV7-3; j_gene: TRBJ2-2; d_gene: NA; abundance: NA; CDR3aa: CASSLLGSEELFF; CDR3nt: TGTGCCAGCAGCTTACTGGGCAGTGAGGAGCTGTTTTTT
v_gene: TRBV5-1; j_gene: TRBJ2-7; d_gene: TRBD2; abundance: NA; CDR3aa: CASSGTLAGGVFEQYF; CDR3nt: TGCGCCAGCAGCGGGACCCTAGCGGGAGGGGTGTTCGAGCAGTACTTC
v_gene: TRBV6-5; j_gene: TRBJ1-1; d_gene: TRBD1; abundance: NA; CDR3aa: CASSFLGTGGSTEAFF; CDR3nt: TGTGCCAGCAGTTTCCTCGGGACAGGGGGAAGCACTGAAGCTTTCTTT
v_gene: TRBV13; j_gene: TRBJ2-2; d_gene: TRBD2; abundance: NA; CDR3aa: CASSLESSGRGTGELFF; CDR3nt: TGTGCCAGCAGCTTAGAGTCCAGCGGGAGGGGCACCGGGGAGCTGTTTTTT
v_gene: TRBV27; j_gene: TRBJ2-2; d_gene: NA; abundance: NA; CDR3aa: CASGGRELFF; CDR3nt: TGTGCCAGCGGGGGGAGGGAGCTGTTTTTT
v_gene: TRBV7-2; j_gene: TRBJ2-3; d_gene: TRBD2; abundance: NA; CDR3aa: CASSLGTSVDTQYF; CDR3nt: TGTGCCAGCAGCTTAGGGACTAGTGTCGATACGCAGTATTTT
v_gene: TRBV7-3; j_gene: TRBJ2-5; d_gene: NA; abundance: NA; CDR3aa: CASSLNGGWETQYF; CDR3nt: TGTGCCAGCAGCTTAAATGGAGGGTGGGAGACCCAGTACTTC
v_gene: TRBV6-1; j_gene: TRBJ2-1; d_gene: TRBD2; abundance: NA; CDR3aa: CASSSGTSQGHEQFF; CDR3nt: TGTGCCAGCAGTTCCGGGACTAGTCAAGGTCATGAGCAGTTCTTC
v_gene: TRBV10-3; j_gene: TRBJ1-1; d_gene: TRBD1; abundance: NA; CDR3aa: CAIRGTGEGGTEAFF; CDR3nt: TGTGCCATCAGGGGGACAGGAGAGGGGGGAACTGAAGCTTTCTTT
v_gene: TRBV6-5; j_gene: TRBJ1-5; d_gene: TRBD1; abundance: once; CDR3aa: CASRRTGRNQPQHF; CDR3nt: TGTGCCAGCAGAAGGACAGGGAGGAATCAGCCCCAGCATTTT
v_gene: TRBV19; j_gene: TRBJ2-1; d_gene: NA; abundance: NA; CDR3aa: CASSIVHGGYNEQFF; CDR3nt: TGTGCCAGTAGTATTGTACATGGGGGCTACAATGAGCAGTTCTTC
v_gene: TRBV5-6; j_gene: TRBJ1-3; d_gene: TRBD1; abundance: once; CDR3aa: CASSLADRRAGNTIYF; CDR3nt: TGTGCCAGCAGCTTGGCGGACAGGCGTGCTGGAAACACCATATATTTT
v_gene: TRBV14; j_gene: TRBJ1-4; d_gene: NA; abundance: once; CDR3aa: CASSQRNPMEKLFF; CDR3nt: TGTGCCAGCAGCCAAAGGAATCCCATGGAAAAACTGTTTTTT
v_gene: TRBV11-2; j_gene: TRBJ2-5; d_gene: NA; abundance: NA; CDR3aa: CASSWTEPSRETQYF; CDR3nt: TGTGCCAGCAGCTGGACAGAACCCTCCCGGGAGACCCAGTACTTC
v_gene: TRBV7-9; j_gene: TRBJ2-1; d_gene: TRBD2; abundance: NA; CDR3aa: CASSGNYNEQFF; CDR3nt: TGTGCCAGTAGCGGGAACTACAATGAGCAGTTCTTC
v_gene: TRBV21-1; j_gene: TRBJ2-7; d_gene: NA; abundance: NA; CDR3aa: CASEPRSSYEQYF; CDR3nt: TGTGCCAGCGAGCCAAGGAGCTCCTACGAGCAGTACTTC
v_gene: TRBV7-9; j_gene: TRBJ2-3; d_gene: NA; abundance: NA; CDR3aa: CASSLIGDTQYF; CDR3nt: TGTGCCAGCAGCTTAATCGGGGATACGCAGTATTTT
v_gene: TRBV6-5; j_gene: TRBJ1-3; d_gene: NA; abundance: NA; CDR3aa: CASSYYGRGTIYF; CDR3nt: TGTGCCAGCAGTTACTACGGTCGGGGCACCATATATTTT
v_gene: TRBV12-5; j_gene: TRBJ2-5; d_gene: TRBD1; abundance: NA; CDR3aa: CASGLVGGLRETQYF; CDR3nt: TGTGCTAGTGGTTTGGTAGGGGGCCTTCGGGAGACCCAGTACTTC
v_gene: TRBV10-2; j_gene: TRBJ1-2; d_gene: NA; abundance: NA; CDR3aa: CASSESGRVSVHYGYTF; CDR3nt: TGCGCCAGCAGTGAGTCGGGCAGGGTGTCGGTTCACTACGGCTACACCTTC